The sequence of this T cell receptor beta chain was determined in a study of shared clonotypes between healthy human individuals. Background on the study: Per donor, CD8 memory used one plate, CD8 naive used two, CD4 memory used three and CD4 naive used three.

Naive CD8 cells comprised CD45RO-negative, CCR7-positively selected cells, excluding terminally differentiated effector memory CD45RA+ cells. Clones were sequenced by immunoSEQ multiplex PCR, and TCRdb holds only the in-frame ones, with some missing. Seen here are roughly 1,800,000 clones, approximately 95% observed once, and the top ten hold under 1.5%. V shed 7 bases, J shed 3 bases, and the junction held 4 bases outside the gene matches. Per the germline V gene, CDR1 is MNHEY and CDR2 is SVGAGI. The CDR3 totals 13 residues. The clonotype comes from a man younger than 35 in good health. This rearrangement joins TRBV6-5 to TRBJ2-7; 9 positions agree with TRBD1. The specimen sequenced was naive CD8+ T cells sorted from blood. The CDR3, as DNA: TGTGCCAGCAAGGGGACAGGGATCTACGAGCAGTACTTC. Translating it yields CASKGTGIYEQYF.